The 15 T cell receptor beta chains reported below all come from one sample, sequenced in a study of blood T cell repertoires in COVID-19. Sequenced by immunoSEQ multiplex PCR; TCRdb stores in-frame clones only, minus some. The table lists over 70,000 clones, 76% of them singletons. Specimen: peripheral blood. These TCRs come from a man between 65 and 85 years old with acute or convalescent COVID-19.

The chain couples TRBV5-1 to TRBJ2-1; 9 bases are shared with TRBD1. Looked up from germline, CDR1 is SGHRS and CDR2 is YFSETQ. With 3 bases clipped from V and 3 bases from J, the junction kept 4 bases outside the gene matches. The CDR3 covers 15 residues. The CDR3 reads CASSWTGENYNEQFF. In DNA, the CDR3 is TGCGCCAGCAGCTGGACAGGGGAAAACTACAATGAGCAGTTCTTC.

V gene TRBV10-3 combines with J gene TRBJ2-3; TRBD2 matches at 15 bases. With V trimmed by 2 bases and J by 7 bases, 4 bases remained unmatched. Per germline, CDR1 ENHRY and CDR2 SYGVKD. The CDR3 loop spans 16 amino acids. The CDR3 protein is CAISERTSGRANTQYF. CDR3 nucleotide sequence: TGTGCCATCAGTGAGCGGACTAGCGGGAGGGCAAATACGCAGTATTTT.

The rearrangement links TRBV5-1 to TRBJ1-1; no definite D call. The CDR3 is 11 residues long. Germline V gene sequence: CDR1 SGHRS, CDR2 YFSETQ. Deletions cut 0 bases from V and 7 bases from J, with 4 bases between. The CDR3 DNA sequence: TGCGCCAGCAGCTTGGCCGGTGAAGCTTTCTTT. Its translation: CASSLAGEAFF.

This chain connects TRBV27 to TRBJ2-1; 8 bases are shared with TRBD2. CDR3 length equals 16 residues. CDR1 and CDR2 (germline): MNHEY, SMNVEV (reference sequence). After removal of 0 bases from V and 4 bases from J, the junction contained 5 bases not matched to a gene. The CDR3 spells CASSLSYGRAYNEQFF. CDR3 in DNA: TGTGCCAGCAGTTTATCGTACGGGAGGGCTTACAATGAGCAGTTCTTC.

Here the CDR3 reads CASSQATVYGYTF. In DNA, the CDR3 is TGCGCCAGCAGCCAAGCGACAGTTTATGGCTACACCTTC. The chain employs TRBV4-1 and TRBJ1-2, with D maybe TRBD1 (5 bases). Germline CDR1 reads MGHRA; CDR2 reads YSYEKL. The CDR3 totals 13 residues. V was cut by 1 base and J by 5 bases, with 8 bases left in between.

The rearrangement joins TRBV5-1 to TRBJ2-1; tentative D call: TRBD2 (7 bases). Trimming took off 0 bases at V and 7 bases at J, with 20 bases between the two ends. This CDR3 has 17 residues. Germline lookup yields CDR1 SGHRS and CDR2 YFSETQ. CDR3 DNA sequence: TGCGCCAGCAGCTTGGGGTTAGCTAGCGGCCAGGGGAATGAGCAGTTCTTC. Residues: CASSLGLASGQGNEQFF.

For this clone: This specimen includes other DNA sequences encoding the same CDR3. The gene calls are TRBV24-1 and TRBJ1-5, with 8 bases identical to TRBD1. The CDR3 contains 14 residues. Trimming at V came to 7 bases and at J to 3 bases, leaving 4 bases not matched to a gene. The V gene's germline CDR1 is KGHDR and CDR2 SFDVKD. CDR3 sequence (DNA): TGTGCCACCAGAGGACAGGGCTCCAATCAGCCCCAGCATTTT. Translating it yields CATRGQGSNQPQHF.

The chain couples TRBV9 to TRBJ2-2, with 7 bases identical to TRBD1. This CDR3 is built from 15 residues. After removal of 3 bases from V and 4 bases from J, the junction contained 6 bases not matched to a gene. Germline values: CDR1 SGDLS, CDR2 YYNGEE. The CDR3 reads CASSATGASTGELFF. CDR3 nucleotide sequence: TGTGCCAGCAGCGCAACAGGGGCGAGCACCGGGGAGCTGTTTTTT.

The chain combines TRBV6-1 with TRBJ1-2, with a weak D call TRBD1 (6 bases). CDR3 length: 14 amino acids. The V end lost 2 bases, the J end lost 3 bases, and 10 bases lay between the germline ends. From germline, CDR1 is MNHNS and CDR2 SASEGT. In nucleotides, the CDR3 is TGTGCCAGCAGTGAAAATGGGGGCGACTATGGCTACACCTTC. Protein sequence: CASSENGGDYGYTF.

This chain links TRBV11-3 with TRBJ2-5; 9 nucleotides agree with TRBD1. V shed 5 bases and J 2 bases; nucleotides not matched to a gene: 6. Germline-derived CDR1 and CDR2 are SGHNT and YENEEA. There are 15 residues in the CDR3. CDR3 in amino acids: CASSPTGGPQETQYF. CDR3 nucleotides: TGTGCCAGCAGCCCGACAGGGGGTCCACAAGAGACCCAGTACTTC.

The chain joins TRBV6-5 to TRBJ1-5; TRBD1 is a possible D gene (6 bases). The V end lost 0 bases, the J end lost 3 bases, and 9 bases lay between the germline ends. This CDR3 spans 15 amino acids. Germline V gene lookup returns CDR1 MNHEY and CDR2 SVGAGI. Here the CDR3 reads CASSYSRGPNQPQHF. CDR3 DNA: TGTGCCAGCAGTTACTCGCGGGGGCCCAATCAGCCCCAGCATTTT.

This clone was seen once. The CDR3 DNA is TGTGCCAGCAGTTACTCGACCACAGGGGCCGAGACTTTCTTT. As protein: CASSYSTTGAETFF. The rearrangement links TRBV6-5 to TRBJ1-1; 7 bases are shared with TRBD1. Germline CDR1 and CDR2: MNHEY and SVGAGI. The CDR3 runs 14 residues. J lost 12 bases, V lost 0 bases, and 10 bases had no gene match.

This clone appeared a single time. J is TRBJ1-2 and V is TRBV5-6; 7 nucleotides match TRBD1. This CDR3 has 15 amino acids. Germline loops: CDR1 SGHDT, CDR2 YYEEEE. After removal of 0 bases from V and 4 bases from J, the junction contained 6 bases not matched to a gene. In DNA, the CDR3 is TGTGCCAGCAGCTTGGTAACAGGGGCTGGCTATGGCTACACCTTC. This encodes CASSLVTGAGYGYTF.

A few counts support this clone. V gene TRBV19 combines with J gene TRBJ2-1, with unresolved D. V dropped 0 bases and J dropped 3 bases, with 3 bases sitting between them. Germline V CDR1 and CDR2: LNHDA, SQIVND (reference sequence). The length of the CDR3 is 13 residues. The CDR3 DNA reads TGTGCCAGTAGTATAGATCACTACAATGAGCAGTTCTTC. Its translation: CASSIDHYNEQFF.

The chain recombines TRBV27 with TRBJ1-1; 10 nucleotides align to TRBD1. Germline loops: CDR1 MNHEY, CDR2 SMNVEV (reference sequence). V dropped 4 bases and J dropped 0; count of bases not matched to a gene: 11. The CDR3 runs to 18 residues. DNA for the CDR3: TGTGCCAGCAGTTCACTCGGGACAGGGGCCTCCATGAACACTGAAGCTTTCTTT. As protein: CASSSLGTGASMNTEAFF.